The 27 T cell receptor beta chains below were found in one sample sequenced in a study of cytomegalovirus exposure and HLA in healthy donors. 60 Vbeta and 13 Jbeta primers were used in PCR. The data were produced by immunoSEQ multiplex PCR, yet TCRdb's version contains in-frame clones alone and is incomplete. The sample records 35,000 to 40,000 clones, 66% being singletons. What was sequenced was PBMCs. These receptors all stem from a man aged 50 to 60 in good health and CMV-seropositive.

This chain connects TRBV7-3 to TRBJ1-1; D unresolved. The CDR3 totals 13 residues. Germline values: CDR1 SGHTA, CDR2 FQGTGA. V dropped 3 bases and J dropped 0 bases, with 5 bases sitting between them. CDR3 amino acids: CASSLFVNTEAFF. The CDR3, as DNA: TGTGCCAGCAGCTTGTTCGTGAACACTGAAGCTTTCTTT.

The CDR3 DNA reads as TGTGCCATCAGTGGGACAGGGGGGTCCTATGGCTACACCTTC. It codes for CAISGTGGSYGYTF. The rearrangement joins TRBV10-3 to TRBJ1-2; 10 bases agree with TRBD1. V was pared by 4 bases and J by 4 bases, with 3 bases of the junction left unmatched. The CDR3 is 14 residues long. Germline V gives CDR1 ENHRY, CDR2 SYGVKD.

This clone was seen only a few times. The chain combines TRBV13 with TRBJ1-3; maybe TRBD1 (5 bases). Germline V lookup: CDR1 PRHDT, CDR2 FYEKMQ (reference sequence). The CDR3 consists of 14 residues. V gave up 6 bases and J gave up 4 bases, with 13 bases separating them. CDR3 coding DNA: TGTGCCAGCAGAATGGGGGGGTCCGGAAACACCATATATTTT. The encoded protein is CASRMGGSGNTIYF. The whole variable domain, filled in from reference TRBV13 and TRBJ1-3, reads AAGVIQSPRHLIKEKRETATLKCYPIPRHDTVYWYQQGPGQDPQFLISFYEKMQSDKGSIPDRFSAQQFSDYHSELNMSSLELGDSALYFCASRMGGSGNTIYFGEGSWLTVV.

The J gene is TRBJ2-3, the V gene TRBV7-3, with D perhaps matching TRBD2 (5 bases). V lost 5 bases, J lost 4 bases, and 10 bases lay in between. CDR1 is SGHTA and CDR2 is FQGTGA in the germline V gene. The CDR3 runs to 13 residues. CDR3 protein: CASSPGLSDTQYF. CDR3 coding DNA: TGTGCCAGCAGCCCAGGACTTTCAGATACGCAGTATTTT.

The sample holds a few counts of this clone. This chain links TRBV4-1 with TRBJ2-3; 10 bases are a match to TRBD2. This CDR3 contains 16 residues. V was pared by 7 bases and J by 2 bases, with 9 bases of the junction left unmatched. Looked up from germline, CDR1 is MGHRA and CDR2 is YSYEKL. CDR3 sequence: CASTTGLADVTDTQYF. The CDR3, as DNA: TGCGCCAGCACCACAGGACTAGCGGACGTCACAGATACGCAGTATTTT.

The V and J genes are TRBV9 and TRBJ1-1, with D uncertain. Germline V gene sequence: CDR1 SGDLS, CDR2 YYNGEE. The CDR3 is 14 amino acids. With 3 bases removed from V and 7 bases from J, the gap between germline ends came to 16 bases. DNA of the CDR3: TGTGCCAGCAGCGCAACCGTCGGGCGGGGTGAAGCTTTCTTT. Encoded protein: CASSATVGRGEAFF.

This clone was observed a single time. The rearrangement uses TRBV29-1 and TRBJ1-3, with D perhaps matching TRBD1 (6 bases). The germline CDR1 and CDR2 sequences are SQVTM and ANQGSEA. The CDR3 extends over 14 amino acids. Trimming left V 2 bases short and J 0 bases short, with 8 bases between. The CDR3 nucleotides are TGCAGCGTTGAACCGGACAGCTCTGGAAACACCATATATTTT. This translates into CSVEPDSSGNTIYF.

This clone came up a few times. The V and J genes are TRBV29-1 and TRBJ1-1, with D uncertain. CDR1 is SQVTM and CDR2 is ANQGSEA in the germline V gene. This CDR3 is built from 13 residues. Trimming pared 3 bases from V and 1 base from J, leaving 9 bases between. The CDR3 region has the DNA TGCAGCGTTGACGAAGGGAGGAACACTGAAGCTTTCTTT. Translating gives CSVDEGRNTEAFF.

The chain employs TRBV9 and TRBJ2-6; TRBD1 agrees at 11 bases. From germline, CDR1 is SGDLS and CDR2 YYNGEE. Germline trimming cut 3 bases from V and 3 bases from J; bases unmatched to any gene: 11. The CDR3 runs to 19 residues. CDR3 loop: CASSESLGTGGLGANVLTF. CDR3 nucleotides: TGTGCCAGCAGCGAGTCCCTTGGGACAGGGGGACTTGGGGCCAACGTCCTGACTTTC.

The rearrangement links TRBV5-3 to TRBJ1-2; 7 bases are a match to TRBD1. TRBV5-3 is given ORF status, its function remaining uncertain. CDR3 length: 19 amino acids. V gave up 4 bases and J gave up 3 bases; unmatched junction bases: 21. The CDR3 is CARSAPSGTAFGSYYGYTF. DNA for the CDR3: TGTGCCAGAAGCGCTCCCTCCGGGACAGCCTTTGGATCTTACTATGGCTACACCTTC.

The chain employs TRBV6-5 and TRBJ2-7, with 7 bases aligning to TRBD1. The CDR3 sequence is 16 residues long. V lost 0 bases to trimming and J lost 1 base; unmatched junction nucleotides: 6. CDR1 MNHEY and CDR2 SVGAGI come from the germline V gene. CDR3: CASSYSLQGVSYEQYF. For the CDR3, the DNA is TGTGCCAGCAGTTACTCCCTTCAGGGGGTGTCCTACGAGCAGTACTTC.

The gene calls are TRBV4-1 and TRBJ2-5, with TRBD1 matching 7 bases. There are 15 residues in the CDR3. CDR1 and CDR2 (germline): MGHRA, YSYEKL. The ends lost 1 base at V and 6 bases at J; junction bases unmatched: 8. Here the CDR3 reads CASSQAGDSGKTQYF. The CDR3 coding sequence is TGCGCCAGCAGCCAAGCAGGGGACAGTGGAAAGACCCAGTACTTC.

CDR3 protein: CASSTGLVPTDTQYF. Here the CDR3 DNA reads TGCGCCAGCAGCACCGGACTAGTCCCCACAGATACGCAGTATTTT. This chain joins TRBV5-1 and TRBJ2-3; 7 nucleotides align to TRBD2. CDR1 is SGHRS, CDR2 YFSETQ, per germline. The CDR3 loop spans 15 amino acids. The junction had 7 bases not matched to a gene; V was cut back by 4 bases and J by 2 bases.

V gene TRBV6-5 combines with J gene TRBJ2-5; 8 nucleotides align to TRBD2. CDR3 length: 15 amino acids. The germline gives CDR1 MNHEY, CDR2 SVGAGI. The V segment lost 8 bases and the J segment 5 bases; nucleotides outside the gene matches: 13. CDR3 DNA sequence: TGTGCCAGCGCACTCGGGGGGGCTTTGGGTGAGACCCAGTACTTC. This codes for CASALGGALGETQYF.

This chain connects TRBV11-1 to TRBJ2-7; the D gene is possibly TRBD1 (5 bases). CDR3 length: 13 residues. Germline CDR1 reads SGHAT; CDR2 reads FQDESV (reference sequence). Trimming left V 3 bases short and J 2 bases short, with 8 bases between. This chain's CDR3 is CASSFARAYEQYF. Written as DNA, the CDR3 is TGTGCCAGCAGCTTTGCCAGGGCCTACGAGCAGTACTTC.

In its sample, this clone was seen a few times. The chain recombines TRBV11-1 with TRBJ2-3; D is possibly TRBD2 (5 bases). With 3 bases removed from V and 1 base from J, the gap between germline ends came to 8 bases. Germline CDR1 is SGHAT and CDR2 is FQDESV (reference sequence). The CDR3 totals 14 residues. The CDR3 sequence: CASSFSSGTDTQYF. The CDR3 DNA sequence: TGTGCCAGCAGCTTTAGTAGCGGCACAGATACGCAGTATTTT.

This clone occurred once. This rearrangement joins TRBV19 to TRBJ1-5, with 7 bases fitting TRBD1. The CDR3 extends over 13 amino acids. CDR1 is LNHDA, CDR2 SQIVND, per germline (reference sequence). V dropped 7 bases and J dropped 6; count of bases not matched to a gene: 6. DNA of the CDR3: TGTGCCAGTACTACAGGGGCGAGTCAGCCCCAGCATTTT. Residues: CASTTGASQPQHF. The whole variable domain, remainder taken from reference TRBV19 and TRBJ1-5, is DGGITQSPKYLFRKEGQNVTLSCEQNLNHDAMYWYRQDPGQGLRLIYYSQIVNDFQKGDIAEGYSVSREKKESFPLTVTSAQKNPTAFYLCASTTGASQPQHFGDGTRLSIL.

This clone came up a few times. The gene calls are TRBV30 and TRBJ1-1; 8 nucleotides line up with TRBD1. CDR3 length: 12 amino acids. V lost 3 bases and J lost 6; bases outside the gene matches: 3. CDR1 is GTSNPN, CDR2 SVGIG, per germline (reference sequence). This CDR3 is CAWSDRGAEAFF. Here the CDR3 DNA reads TGTGCCTGGAGCGACAGGGGTGCTGAAGCTTTCTTT.

This clone has just one count. The V gene is TRBV11-2, the J gene TRBJ2-5; 9 bases map to TRBD2. The length of the CDR3 is 13 residues. V gave up 7 bases and J gave up 4 bases; unmatched junction bases: 4. Germline loops: CDR1 SGHAT, CDR2 FQNNGV. The CDR3 nucleotides are TGTGCCAGCACGGGACTAGCTGGAGAGACCCAGTACTTC. It is translated as CASTGLAGETQYF.

The chain employs TRBV6-5 and TRBJ2-7; 8 bases are a match to TRBD1. V lost 6 bases, J lost 5 bases, and 3 bases stayed unmatched. This CDR3 region has 12 residues. Germline V gene sequence: CDR1 MNHEY, CDR2 SVGAGI. CDR3 protein: CASSRDRNEQYF. CDR3 bases: TGTGCCAGCAGCAGGGACAGGAACGAGCAGTACTTC.

This sequence joins TRBV4-2 and TRBJ2-5, with D perhaps matching TRBD2 (7 bases). With 1 base removed from V and 0 bases from J, the gap between germline ends came to 15 bases. Germline V CDR1 and CDR2: LGHNA, YNFKEQ. The length of the CDR3 is 17 residues. CDR3 DNA: TGTGCCAGCAGCCAAGGGAAGCTAGGGGGGGACCAAGAGACCCAGTACTTC. Protein: CASSQGKLGGDQETQYF.

Points on this clone: Other nucleotide sequences in the sample specify the same CDR3. The chain uses TRBV6-5 and TRBJ2-7; 10 bases map to TRBD1. J lost 4 bases, V lost 5 bases, and 8 bases had no gene match. This CDR3 region has 15 residues. CDR1 and CDR2 from the germline V gene are MNHEY and SVGAGI. The CDR3 DNA reads TGTGCCAGCAGTAGAACCCGGGACAGGGGTTACGAGCAGTACTTC. It is translated as CASSRTRDRGYEQYF.

This clone was picked up a small number of times. This chain uses TRBV10-3 with TRBJ2-3, with 9 bases lining up with TRBD2. CDR3 length: 14 residues. The V and J ends lost 7 bases and 6 bases, in that order; junction bases with no gene match: 8. Germline V gene lookup returns CDR1 ENHRY and CDR2 SYGVKD. The CDR3 loop is CAITGGGAADTQYF. DNA of the CDR3: TGTGCCATCACGGGCGGGGGGGCCGCTGATACGCAGTATTTT.

Only a few counts were recorded for this clone. This chain links TRBV7-3 with TRBJ2-1; possible D gene TRBD2, 6 bases. The CDR3 is made up of 15 amino acids. CDR1 and CDR2 (germline): SGHTA, FQGTGA. V was trimmed by 1 base and J by 0 bases, leaving 7 bases between them. The CDR3 nucleotides are TGTGCCAGCAGCTTAATCGGGAGCTCCTACAATGAGCAGTTCTTC. Its translation: CASSLIGSSYNEQFF.

V is TRBV5-1 and J is TRBJ1-5; TRBD1 is a possible D gene (6 bases). Trimming removed 0 bases at V and 3 bases at J, with 13 bases between. The CDR3 contains 16 residues. CDR1 is SGHRS, CDR2 YFSETQ, per germline. This CDR3 is CASSLAPGDLNQPQHF. The CDR3 DNA follows: TGCGCCAGCAGCTTGGCCCCAGGGGACCTCAATCAGCCCCAGCATTTT. Full variable domain (remainder filled in from reference TRBV5-1 and TRBJ1-5): KAGVTQTPRYLIKTRGQQVTLSCSPISGHRSVSWYQQTPGQGLQFLFEYFSETQRNKGNFPGRFSGRQFSNSRSEMNVSTLELGDSALYLCASSLAPGDLNQPQHFGDGTRLSIL.

This clone is a singleton in its sample. The chain uses TRBV6-6 and TRBJ2-1; D is undetermined. The V and J ends lost 0 bases and 2 bases respectively, with 8 bases between them. The CDR3 spans 15 residues. Germline V gene data show CDR1 as MNHNY and CDR2 as SVGAGI (reference sequence). The DNA of the CDR3 is TGTGCCAGCAGTTACTCGAGCCTAGCCTACAATGAGCAGTTCTTC. Its protein product is CASSYSSLAYNEQFF.

This chain connects TRBV5-1 to TRBJ2-6; possible D gene TRBD2, 5 bases. The CDR3 has 15 amino acids. The germline gives CDR1 SGHRS, CDR2 YFSETQ. V shed 1 base and J shed 6 bases, with 11 bases lying between them. CDR3 in DNA: TGCGCCAGCAGCTTGTTGTCCGGGGTGGCCAACGTCCTGACTTTC. Translated, it gives CASSLLSGVANVLTF.